Following are 17 T cell receptor beta chains from one sample sequenced in a study of blood T cell repertoires in COVID-19. Sequencing used immunoSEQ multiplex PCR; TCRdb keeps in-frame clones, though not all of them. This sample has 160,000 or so clones; about 90% occur once, and the top ten carry approximately 2.8%. The sample consisted of peripheral blood. The source of these receptors is a man aged 60 to 69 with acute or convalescent COVID-19.

The V and J genes are TRBV7-3 and TRBJ2-7; no clear D gene. The V gene lost 3 bases and the J gene lost 1 base, with 10 bases spanning the gap. CDR1 and CDR2 (germline): SGHTA, FQGTGA. CDR3 length: 14 residues. The CDR3 coding sequence is TGTGCCAGCAGCTTTGACGGAGAGTCCTACGAGCAGTACTTC. The encoded protein is CASSFDGESYEQYF.

This clone was found once. The rearrangement joins TRBV6-5 to TRBJ2-5; D ambiguous. Trimming stripped 4 bases from V and 4 bases from J, with 7 bases between. This CDR3 has 12 residues. Germline V gene data show CDR1 as MNHEY and CDR2 as SVGAGI. The CDR3 reads CASSFLGETQYF. Written as DNA, the CDR3 is TGTGCCAGCAGTTTCCTAGGAGAGACCCAGTACTTC.

This rearrangement joins TRBV2 to TRBJ1-5, with TRBD1 matching over 7 bases. Germline-derived CDR1 and CDR2 are SNHLY and FYNNEI. The CDR3 spans 16 residues. Trimming at V came to 8 bases and at J to 0 bases, leaving 10 bases not matched to a gene. CDR3 amino acids: CASGYRTGGSNQPQHF. The CDR3, as DNA: TGTGCCAGCGGATATCGGACAGGAGGTAGCAATCAGCCCCAGCATTTT.

There are a few counts of this clone. The chain recombines TRBV6-6 with TRBJ1-5; D is ambiguous. The germline V gene encodes CDR1 MNHNY and CDR2 SVGAGI (reference sequence). V was clipped by 7 bases and J by 2 bases, with 9 bases between them. CDR3 length: 13 residues. The CDR3 DNA follows: TGTGCCAGCAAGGAGGGTGGCAATCAGCCCCAGCATTTT. Translated, it gives CASKEGGNQPQHF.

This rearrangement joins TRBV7-2 to TRBJ2-2; no reliable D call. Trimming removed 1 base at V and 4 bases at J, with 7 bases between. This CDR3 region has 14 residues. Germline CDR1 and CDR2: SGHTA and FQGNSA. The CDR3 region is CASSLDRFTGELFF. CDR3 in DNA: TGTGCCAGCAGCTTAGACCGGTTCACCGGGGAGCTGTTTTTT. The variable domain in full, completed from reference TRBV7-2 and TRBJ2-2, reads GAGVSQSPSNKVTEKGKDVELRCDPISGHTALYWYRQSLGQGLEFLIYFQGNSAPDKSGLPSDRFSAERTGGSVSTLTIQRTQQEDSAVYLCASSLDRFTGELFFGEGSRLTVL.

The rearrangement uses TRBV9 and TRBJ2-7; TRBD1 might be the D (6 bases). The CDR3 runs to 13 residues. Germline V gene lookup returns CDR1 SGDLS and CDR2 YYNGEE. Trimming left V 0 bases short and J 4 bases short, with 8 bases between. This chain's CDR3 is CASSVDQGYEQYF. The DNA of the CDR3 is TGTGCCAGCAGCGTAGACCAGGGGTACGAGCAGTACTTC. The complete variable domain, with remaining parts taken from reference TRBV9 and TRBJ2-7, reads DSGVTQTPKHLITATGQRVTLRCSPRSGDLSVYWYQQSLDQGLQFLIQYYNGEERAKGNILERFSAQQFPDLHSELNLSSLELGDSALYFCASSVDQGYEQYFGPGTRLTVT.

The chain has TRBV2 and TRBJ1-6, with 10 bases lining up with TRBD1. Unmatched junction bases numbered 3, after V lost 7 bases and J lost 6 bases. Germline loops: CDR1 SNHLY, CDR2 FYNNEI. The CDR3 sequence is 14 residues long. For the CDR3, the DNA is TGTGCCAGCAAGGGGACAGGGGTTAATTCACCCCTCCACTTT. This codes for CASKGTGVNSPLHF.

The J gene is TRBJ2-1, the V gene TRBV29-1; TRBD2 agrees at 10 bases. V was pared by 7 bases and J by 6 bases, with 12 bases of the junction left unmatched. Germline loops: CDR1 SQVTM, CDR2 ANQGSEA. The CDR3 runs to 15 residues. CDR3 DNA: TGCAGCGCACTCATCCCTAGCGGGGGACTCAATGAGCAGTTCTTC. Residues: CSALIPSGGLNEQFF.

The CDR3 nucleotides are TGTGCCAGCAGCCCCGGCTGGACAGGGGTTAATGAGCAGTTCTTC. Translation gives CASSPGWTGVNEQFF. This sequence joins TRBV7-2 and TRBJ2-1; the match to TRBD1 covers 9 bases. V was pared by 5 bases and J by 7 bases, with 9 bases of the junction left unmatched. Germline loops: CDR1 SGHTA, CDR2 FQGNSA. CDR3 length: 15 residues.

The chain has TRBV6-2 or TRBV6-3 and TRBJ1-1, with D uncertain. The CDR3 sequence is 13 residues long. The germline V gene has CDR1 MNHEY and CDR2 SVGEGT. Between the trimmed V and J ends, which lost 2 bases and 10 bases, there was a span of 14 bases. The CDR3 here is CASSYRGVRGAFF. The CDR3 DNA reads as TGTGCCAGCAGTTACCGCGGGGTCAGAGGAGCTTTCTTT.

The genes are TRBV19 and TRBJ1-5; 10 bases line up with TRBD1. The CDR3 has 13 residues. Germline loops: CDR1 LNHDA, CDR2 SQIVND (reference sequence). V shed 8 bases and J 2 bases; nucleotides not matched to a gene: 0. The CDR3 sequence is CASGTGGNQPQHF. The CDR3 DNA follows: TGTGCCAGTGGGACAGGGGGCAATCAGCCCCAGCATTTT. The full variable domain, with the rest looked up from reference TRBV19 and TRBJ1-5, is DGGITQSPKYLFRKEGQNVTLSCEQNLNHDAMYWYRQDPGQGLRLIYYSQIVNDFQKGDIAEGYSVSREKKESFPLTVTSAQKNPTAFYLCASGTGGNQPQHFGDGTRLSIL.

V and J are TRBV19 and TRBJ1-3; 7 bases fit TRBD1. CDR1 is LNHDA, CDR2 SQIVND, per germline (reference sequence). V lost 6 bases and J lost 4; bases outside the gene matches: 6. The length of the CDR3 is 14 residues. The CDR3 coding sequence is TGTGCCAGTAGAGACAGGGATGGAGGAAACACCATATATTTT. This sequence encodes CASRDRDGGNTIYF.

The rearrangement uses TRBV28 and TRBJ1-5, with D unclear. V was pared by 4 bases and J by 7 bases, with 8 bases between. The germline gives CDR1 MDHEN, CDR2 SYDVKM. There are 12 residues in the CDR3. The CDR3 bases are TGTGCCAGCAGTTCCGGTTGGCAGCCCCAGCATTTT. It codes for CASSSGWQPQHF.

This chain joins TRBV14 and TRBJ2-7, with D perhaps matching TRBD1 (6 bases). Deletions cut 9 bases from V and 1 base from J, with 10 bases between. The CDR3 contains 12 residues. Germline V lookup: CDR1 SGHDN, CDR2 FVKESK. CDR3 loop: CASSGESYEQYF. In DNA, the CDR3 is TGTGCCAGTTCAGGGGAGTCCTACGAGCAGTACTTC.

The chain combines TRBV19 with TRBJ1-2, with D unresolved. V lost 10 bases and J 2 bases, leaving 17 bases between the germline ends. CDR3 size: 14 residues. Looked up from germline, CDR1 is LNHDA and CDR2 is SQIVND (reference sequence). The CDR3 DNA reads as TGTGCCACCCACTCTGGGAGGACGAACTATGGCTACACCTTC. Its translation is CATHSGRTNYGYTF.

The J gene is TRBJ1-1, the V gene TRBV5-1; D is unresolved. The CDR3 runs 13 residues. Germline assignment: CDR1 SGHRS and CDR2 YFSETQ. The V end lost 2 bases, the J end lost 4 bases, and 9 bases lay between the germline ends. The CDR3 DNA reads TGCGCCAGCAGCTTCTCAGGTCCCACTGAAGCTTTCTTT. This codes for CASSFSGPTEAFF.

The V and J genes are TRBV9 and TRBJ2-3, with D perhaps matching TRBD2 (5 bases). The CDR3 covers 13 residues. V was trimmed by 4 bases and J by 2 bases, leaving 8 bases between them. Germline V lookup: CDR1 SGDLS, CDR2 YYNGEE. This chain's CDR3 is CASSRRVTDTQYF. CDR3 in DNA: TGTGCCAGCAGCCGGCGGGTCACAGATACGCAGTATTTT.